This T cell receptor (beta chain) was sequenced for a study of CD8 T cells in ankylosing spondylitis. In the case of this clonotype: What it binds is not known.

TCR beta libraries were made by quantitative 5'-RACE with molecular barcodes. TCRdb itself ran the 5' RACE reads through MiXCR, one entry per CDR3 protein. The sample carries under 30,000 distinct CDR3 sequences, 7.9% recorded once. The study, taken as a whole, reports: Seemingly distinctive of ankylosing spondylitis blood was a TCR beta motif formed by eight highly homologous variants. Clones tied to disease were said to be significantly enriched in matched ankylosing spondylitis synovial fluid.

This CDR3 is 14 amino acids long. Germline lookup yields CDR1 SGHTA and CDR2 FQGNSA. Deletions cut 9 bases from V and 3 bases from J, with 15 bases between. The sequence came from a male donor with ankylosing spondylitis or in good health (not recorded which). The V gene is TRBV7-2, the J gene TRBJ1-5; possibly TRBD1 for D (5 bases). The sample was blood. CDR3 residues: CASAPGANNQPQHF. CDR3 nucleotides: TGTGCCAGTGCCCCCGGGGCAAACAATCAGCCCCAGCATTTT.